The 5 T cell receptor beta chains in this list originate from one sample, sequenced in a study of response to subunit inactivated influenza vaccine. TCRdb redid the calling of the RT-PCR reads with MiXCR, one entry per CDR3 protein. The sample includes about 570,000 distinct CDR3 sequences, about 11% of them seen just once. Another study also made use of these data, one on T cells expressing NK-cell markers. According to that study: UMIs accompanied the 5'RACE template switching by which TCR beta cDNA was made.

The source material was PBMCs from blood, sampled on the day of vaccination. The receptor source for this set is a man aged 45-65 years who received an inactivated influenza vaccine.

The V and J genes are TRBV29-1 and TRBJ2-2, with a weak D call TRBD1 (6 bases). Germline CDR1 is SQVTM and CDR2 is ANQGSEA. The CDR3 is 12 amino acids. The V gene lost 6 bases and the J gene lost 6 bases, with 11 bases spanning the gap. The CDR3 sequence: CSVMTGSGELFF. CDR3 in DNA: TGCAGCGTCATGACAGGTTCCGGGGAGCTGTTTTTT.

This clonotype was observed a few times. The chain recombines TRBV20-1 with TRBJ2-3; no clear D. Germline assignment: CDR1 DFQATT and CDR2 SNEGSKA (reference sequence). The germline V and J ends were trimmed by 0 bases and 3 bases, with 7 bases remaining between them. There are 13 residues in the CDR3. CDR3 residues: CSARDHTTDTQYF. The CDR3 nucleotides read TGCAGTGCTAGAGATCATACAACAGATACGCAGTATTTT.

The table lists this clonotype with a few counts. This chain connects TRBV20-1 to TRBJ2-3; the match to TRBD1 covers 11 bases. This CDR3 has 13 residues. Trimming cost V 4 bases and J 7 bases; bases outside gene matches: 4. CDR1 and CDR2 from the germline V gene are DFQATT and SNEGSKA (reference sequence). The chain's CDR3 is CSATGTGGYTQYF. CDR3 coding DNA: TGCAGTGCTACCGGGACAGGGGGTTATACGCAGTATTTT.

This clonotype was detected a few times. The rearrangement joins TRBV6-5 to TRBJ2-5; D is perhaps TRBD1 (6 bases). The CDR3 is 13 amino acids. Germline loops: CDR1 MNHEY, CDR2 SVGAGI. Trimming took off 1 base at V and 5 bases at J, with 8 bases between the two ends. CDR3 amino acids: CASSYWGQETQYF. In DNA, the CDR3 is TGTGCCAGCAGTTACTGGGGGCAGGAGACCCAGTACTTC.

The genes are TRBV6-1 and TRBJ2-7; maybe TRBD2 (6 bases). Trimming stripped 5 bases from V and 0 bases from J, with 14 bases between. The CDR3 totals 15 residues. Germline CDR1 reads MNHNS; CDR2 reads SASEGT. In nucleotides, the CDR3 is TGTGCCAGCAGTCGAAGCGGGCCGTCCTCCTACGAGCAGTACTTC. Translation: CASSRSGPSSYEQYF.